Detailed here is one TCR beta chain. What it binds is unknown. An end of the junction does not agree with germline; a read error may underlie this. These data come from a study of cytomegalovirus exposure and HLA in healthy donors. Study-wide points: Most TCR sequences were seen very rarely across donors, but some public TCRs occurred in many. A missense DCLRE1C variant was associated with V- and J-gene trimming of TCR beta chains in a later analysis, and an independent cohort replicated the association. CMV serostatus was the only recorded immune exposure for donors.

The PCR employed 60 Vbeta primers together with 13 Jbeta primers. Method: immunoSEQ multiplex PCR; TCRdb's copy keeps in-frame clones and lacks some. The table includes about 110,000 clones, 71% detected once. Material: PBMCs. The TCR comes from a female donor in good health and CMV-seronegative.

The CDR3 DNA follows: TGTGCCACCAGTGATCAGGGAGGCGGCTACACCTTC. Its protein is CATSDQGGGYTF. This chain links TRBV10-3 with TRBJ1-2; the D gene is possibly TRBD1 (5 bases). This CDR3 is 12 amino acids long. Germline V lookup: CDR1 ENHRY, CDR2 SYGVKD.